This paragraph covers one T cell receptor beta chain sequence. This entry is derived from a study of blood T cell repertoires in COVID-19. Study as a whole: There were acute and convalescent COVID-19 samples, and they came from the United States, Italy and Spain. Nucleic acid was either cDNA or gDNA, and it came from T cells, B-cell-depleted T cells, or PBMCs.

CDR1 SGHRS and CDR2 YFSETQ come from the germline V gene. Trimming took off 0 bases at V and 4 bases at J, with 10 bases between the two ends. The CDR3 sequence is 14 residues long. This table comes from immunoSEQ multiplex PCR, and its TCRdb copy is limited to in-frame clones, with some not included. The sample holds tens of thousands of clones, about 86% seen once. The sample was peripheral blood. The chain recombines TRBV5-1 with TRBJ2-5; tentatively, D is TRBD1 (6 bases). The sequence was collected from a human donor in a cohort sampled during active COVID-19. The CDR3 loop reads CASSLGGQLETQYF. The CDR3 DNA reads TGCGCCAGCAGCTTGGGGGGGCAGCTAGAGACCCAGTACTTC.